Listed below are T cell receptor beta chains from one sample, sequenced in a study of blood T cells in healthy people across ages. One entry per CDR3 protein, called by TCRdb with MiXCR from the 5' RACE reads. Among about 640,000 distinct CDR3 sequences listed, around 43% were seen once. The sequencing input was blood. The source of these receptors is a man at least 80 years old in good health. CDR3s include the opening cysteine and the closing phenylalanine or tryptophan. The D gene is left open where the match is weak. Rows give clone size only sometimes, using once, few, many, or a class for an expanded clone.

V gene	J gene	D gene	clone size	CDR3 protein	CDR3 DNA
TRBV10-3	TRBJ2-5	TRBD1	-	CAISVGQGDETQYF	TGTGCCATCAGTGTGGGACAGGGGGATGAGACCCAGTACTTC
TRBV14	TRBJ2-7	TRBD1	-	CASSQDRGRSNEQYF	TGTGCCAGCAGCCAGGACAGGGGGCGTAGTAACGAGCAGTACTTC
TRBV5-4	TRBJ1-4	TRBD1	-	CASRQDRGDEKLFF	TGTGCCAGCAGACAGGACAGGGGAGATGAAAAACTGTTTTTT
TRBV7-2	TRBJ2-1	TRBD1	-	CASSLQGQGVSNEQFF	TGTGCCAGCAGCTTGCAGGGACAGGGTGTGAGCAATGAGCAGTTCTTC
TRBV7-2	TRBJ2-1	TRBD2	few	CASSLRLAGDEQFF	TGTGCCAGCAGCCTGAGGCTAGCGGGAGATGAGCAGTTCTTC
TRBV6-1	TRBJ2-2	TRBD2	-	CASSGLAGGGELFF	TGTGCCAGCAGCGGTCTAGCGGGAGGAGGGGAGCTGTTTTTT
TRBV29-1	TRBJ1-2	-	-	CSVEVQTYGYTF	TGCAGCGTTGAAGTACAGACATATGGCTACACCTTC
TRBV11-2	TRBJ1-2	TRBD1	few	CASSSGGQKSYGYTF	TGTGCCAGCAGCTCAGGGGGACAGAAGAGTTATGGCTACACCTTC
TRBV6-1	TRBJ2-4	TRBD2	-	CASSAVGGGVQYF	TGTGCCAGCAGTGCCGTGGGGGGAGGGGTTCAGTACTTC
TRBV12-3/TRBV12-4	TRBJ2-2	-	-	CASSLPPGPPTTELFF	TGTGCCAGCAGTTTACCTCCGGGACCGCCTACGACGGAGCTGTTTTTT
TRBV20-1	TRBJ2-7	TRBD1	few	CSATKTGVVSYEQYF	TGCAGTGCTACAAAGACAGGGGTCGTCAGCTACGAGCAGTACTTC
TRBV5-4	TRBJ2-3	TRBD2	few	CASSLGTSGGADTQYF	TGTGCCAGCAGCTTGGGGACTAGCGGGGGCGCAGATACGCAGTATTTT
TRBV27	TRBJ2-5	-	-	CASSFSDQVRGHSYNEQYF	TGTGCCAGCAGTTTCTCCGATCAAGTAAGGGGACATTCCTACAATGAGCAGTACTTC
TRBV20-1	TRBJ1-5	-	-	CSVSGLSNQPQHF	TGCAGTGTATCGGGACTTAGCAATCAGCCCCAGCATTTT
TRBV5-1	TRBJ2-3	TRBD2	-	CASSLGTSGGPTDTQYF	TGCGCCAGCAGCTTGGGGACTAGCGGGGGGCCCACAGATACGCAGTATTTT
TRBV9	TRBJ2-7	-	-	CASSVGAGIDEQYF	TGTGCCAGCAGCGTAGGGGCGGGTATCGACGAGCAGTACTTC
TRBV11-2	TRBJ2-5	TRBD2	few	CASSSRVSSGGYQETQYF	TGTGCCAGCAGCTCGAGGGTCTCTAGCGGGGGGTACCAAGAGACCCAGTACTTC
TRBV7-9	TRBJ2-7	TRBD1	few	CASSLLTGDPYEQYF	TGTGCCAGCAGCCTCCTGACAGGGGATCCCTACGAGCAGTACTTC
TRBV6-2/TRBV6-3	TRBJ2-7	TRBD2	many	CASSRAGSYEQYF	TGTGCCAGCAGTCGAGCGGGGTCCTACGAGCAGTACTTC
TRBV20-1	TRBJ2-7	-	-	CSARDRQDIGNEQYF	TGCAGTGCTAGAGACAGGCAGGATATTGGCAATGAGCAGTACTTC
TRBV6-2/TRBV6-3	TRBJ1-1	-	-	CASSDSRATEAFF	TGTGCCAGCAGTGACTCCAGGGCCACTGAAGCTTTCTTT
TRBV7-2	TRBJ1-5	-	-	CASSLWEAQPQHF	TGTGCCAGCAGCTTATGGGAGGCTCAGCCCCAGCATTTT
TRBV3-1	TRBJ2-3	-	-	CASSQRAGAPDTQYF	TGTGCCAGCAGCCAAAGGGCAGGGGCCCCAGATACGCAGTATTTT